A selection of T cell receptor beta chains follows, all from one sample in a study of PD-L1 blockade in urothelial cancer. Libraries were prepared by immunoSEQ multiplex PCR; TCRdb keeps only in-frame clonotypes and omits some of them. The sample shows about 88,000 clones, roughly 90% of them seen only once. This specimen consisted of PBMCs, obtained around atezolizumab (anti-PD-L1) treatment. Every receptor here comes from a man aged 55 to 70 with urothelial cancer. CDR3s include the opening cysteine and the closing phenylalanine or tryptophan. A D gene is named only where the DNA matches it firmly. Expanded clones get a size class; other rows say once, few or many, or leave the size out.

size: NA
D: NA
V: TRBV2
J: TRBJ1-1
DNA: TGTGCCAGCAGCGCAGGGGTGAACACTGAAGCTTTCTTT
CDR3: CASSAGVNTEAFF

size: NA
D: TRBD2
V: TRBV7-9
J: TRBJ2-1
DNA: TGTGCCAGCAGCTTTGGACTAGCGGACTACAATGAGCAGTTCTTC
CDR3: CASSFGLADYNEQFF

size: NA
D: TRBD2
V: TRBV5-1
J: TRBJ2-1
DNA: TGCGCCAGCAGCTTTCTGAGCGGGAGGACGGTGTCCTACAATGAGCAGTTCTTC
CDR3: CASSFLSGRTVSYNEQFF

size: NA
D: TRBD2
V: TRBV9
J: TRBJ2-5
DNA: TGTGCCAGCAGCGGGACTCCGGGACTAGCGGGGGGGGAGACCCAGTACTTC
CDR3: CASSGTPGLAGGETQYF

size: NA
D: TRBD1
V: TRBV6-5
J: TRBJ1-2
DNA: TGTGCCAGCAGCCTAGTACCACAGGGGCTTTATGGCTACACCTTC
CDR3: CASSLVPQGLYGYTF

size: NA
D: NA
V: TRBV6-4
J: TRBJ1-1
DNA: TGTGCCAGCAGTGACTCGAGCAGGGCCACTGAAGCTTTCTTT
CDR3: CASSDSSRATEAFF

size: NA
D: TRBD2
V: TRBV2
J: TRBJ2-1
DNA: TGTGCCAGCAGTCTAGCGGGGGATTACAATGAGCAGTTCTTC
CDR3: CASSLAGDYNEQFF

size: NA
D: TRBD1
V: TRBV5-1
J: TRBJ2-7
DNA: TGCGCCAGCAGCTTCGACCGACAGGGGCCGCAGTACTTC
CDR3: CASSFDRQGPQYF

size: NA
D: TRBD1
V: TRBV7-9
J: TRBJ1-2
DNA: TGTGCCAGCAGCCCAATGACAGGGGGCGGATCTGGCTACACCTTC
CDR3: CASSPMTGGGSGYTF

size: once
D: TRBD1
V: TRBV25-1
J: TRBJ1-2
DNA: TGTGCCAGCAGTCCGGGACAGGGGCATGGCTACACCTTC
CDR3: CASSPGQGHGYTF

size: NA
D: TRBD2
V: TRBV4-1
J: TRBJ2-7
DNA: TGCGCCAGCAGCCAAGAAGGTCGAGCGGGAGGATCCTACGAGCAGTACTTC
CDR3: CASSQEGRAGGSYEQYF

size: NA
D: NA
V: TRBV5-1
J: TRBJ1-1
DNA: TGCGCCAGCAGCCCGGGGGGACTGAACACTGAAGCTTTCTTT
CDR3: CASSPGGLNTEAFF

size: NA
D: NA
V: TRBV2
J: TRBJ1-2
DNA: TGTGCCAGCACGGGCAGGGAAAACTATGGCTACACCTTC
CDR3: CASTGRENYGYTF

size: NA
D: NA
V: TRBV28
J: TRBJ1-1
DNA: TGTGCCAGCAGTTTAAGGCGACAGGTGGCTTTCTTT
CDR3: CASSLRRQVAFF

size: few
D: NA
V: TRBV7-3
J: TRBJ2-1
DNA: TGTGCCAGCAGCCCAACGACTAGTCACAATGAGCAGTTCTTC
CDR3: CASSPTTSHNEQFF

size: NA
D: NA
V: TRBV28
J: TRBJ1-1
DNA: TGTGCCAGTAGTAAACAGTTTATGAACACTGAAGCTTTCTTT
CDR3: CASSKQFMNTEAFF

size: NA
D: TRBD2
V: TRBV4-1
J: TRBJ2-5
DNA: TGCGCCAGCAGCTCTAGCGGAGCGTACCAAGAGACCCAGTACTTC
CDR3: CASSSSGAYQETQYF

size: NA
D: NA
V: TRBV5-6
J: TRBJ2-2
DNA: TGTGCCAGCAGCTCTACCAGGGGCCCCGGGGAGCTGTTTTTT
CDR3: CASSSTRGPGELFF

size: NA
D: NA
V: TRBV11-2
J: TRBJ2-1
DNA: TGTGCCAGCAGCTTCGGCCAGGACAATGAGCAGTTCTTC
CDR3: CASSFGQDNEQFF

size: NA
D: NA
V: TRBV6-5
J: TRBJ1-2
DNA: TGTGCCAGCAGTCCCGAGTATACTAATGGCTACACCTTC
CDR3: CASSPEYTNGYTF

size: NA
D: NA
V: TRBV7-2
J: TRBJ2-2
DNA: TGTGCCAGCAGCATCGCGAACACCGGGGAGCTGTTTTTT
CDR3: CASSIANTGELFF

size: NA
D: NA
V: TRBV6-1
J: TRBJ1-2
DNA: TGTGCCAGCAGTGCTGACAAGAACTATGGCTACACCTTC
CDR3: CASSADKNYGYTF

size: NA
D: NA
V: TRBV6-5
J: TRBJ1-1
DNA: TGTGCCAGCAGACAGACAGGGAACACTGAAGCTTTCTTT
CDR3: CASRQTGNTEAFF